Below, one T cell receptor beta chain is given with its context. The study drew participants aged about 18 to 89 years from some 25 US areas. Participant-reported clinical history was the basis for cohort assignment. This sample is drawn from a study of blood T cell repertoires in COVID-19. Background on the study: T cells, B-cell-depleted T cells, or PBMCs supplied cDNA or gDNA.

V dropped 7 bases and J dropped 8; count of bases not matched to a gene: 14. Looked up from germline, CDR1 is SQVTM and CDR2 is ANQGSEA. The CDR3 length is 14 residues. Per the original methods: From reference gene primer amplification, estimates of nucleated cell counts were derived. Data came from immunoSEQ multiplex PCR; TCRdb stores just in-frame clones and leaves some out. Clone size and V and J calls were adopted from that table, with D and trimming inferred from the DNA. This repertoire shows 300,000 or so clones, roughly 85% found once; its top ten account for about 4%. The sequenced sample consisted of PBMCs or T cells enriched from blood (not recorded which). The chain links TRBV29-1 to TRBJ2-4; 7 bases fit TRBD2. The receptor was isolated from a middle-aged woman with acute COVID-19. The CDR3: CSAQRASGGDIQYF. The CDR3 coding sequence is TGCAGCGCCCAGAGGGCTAGCGGTGGTGACATTCAGTACTTC.